This is a list of T cell receptor beta chains from one sample in a study of tumor-infiltrating lymphocytes in primary liver carcinoma. MiXCR was run by TCRdb on the multiplex PCR reads, yielding one entry per CDR3 protein. The profile shows just over 20,000 distinct CDR3 sequences, almost 80% of them singletons. Material for sequencing was liver tumor tissue from sampling region 4. The source is a woman aged 30 to 39 with primary liver carcinoma and hepatitis B virus infection. Each CDR3 is given without its conserved first and last residue. Fields, in order: V gene, J gene, CDR3 protein.

>TRBV5-6|.
ANRGMSEQY
>TRBV5-1|TRBJ2-7
AGSSPLWDSYEQY
>TRBV21-1|TRBJ2-2
ASSKKDRARAGELF
>TRBV28|TRBJ1-6
ASSGLSGTSPLH
>TRBV4-3|TRBJ2-1
ANSQDAGNSYSEQF
>TRBV11-2|TRBJ2-2
TSSPDPQLNTGELV
>TRBV11-2|TRBJ2-1
ASRLGGMWNKQF
>TRBV5-6|TRBJ2-7
AGSIRTGLSQY
>TRBV12-3/TRBV12-4|TRBJ2-5
ARSVYPGSEETHY
>TRBV12-3/TRBV12-4|TRBJ2-4
ASSLSRGFIQY
>TRBV10-3|TRBJ2-5
IISGSPTRQETQY
>TRBV7-9|TRBJ1-2
ASSPWTAFYGYT
>TRBV11-2|.
ACSHAGTFTWTSGRQNIQF
>TRBV24-1|TRBJ2-2
ATSPLGLGANTGELS
>TRBV4-1|TRBJ2-4
ASSPEMNRDTSKWY
>TRBV5-4|TRBJ2-3
VISVDGHPPPTGTQY
>TRBV12-3/TRBV12-4|TRBJ2-5
ASSTFPGSEGTQY
>TRBV7-8|TRBJ1-5
PSSLLVTGGKSQH
>TRBV11-2|TRBJ2-3
ASSPQTHVDTQY
>TRBV4-3|TRBJ2-7
GSSQAVTAGHISYEQH
>TRBV11-2|TRBJ2-1
ASSSFSSGNNEQF
>TRBV6-5|TRBJ1-5
AISDSAVGPHH
>TRBV29-1|TRBJ2-2
SVGRRDTGELF
>TRBV11-3|TRBJ2-1
ASSRLAGGEYEQL
>TRBV5-1|TRBJ2-1
ASISSPDYSYNEQF
>TRBV5-1|TRBJ2-1
ASSPLCIGPYIEQF
>TRBV20-1|TRBJ2-4
SAPPHHDRAGNIQY
>TRBV11-2|TRBJ2-7
ASGLGVSSSYEQY
>TRBV28|TRBJ2-4
ASSHMGGAKSIQY
>TRBV4-3|.
AGSQDAGSSYNEQY
>TRBV28|TRBJ2-5
ASSLRLQKETQY
>TRBV5-6|TRBJ2-2
YSSLARRVTGELF
>TRBV24-1|TRBJ2-3
ATSDVIGTVTQY
>TRBV13|TRBJ1-1
ASRTWCASTEAF
>TRBV11-2|TRBJ2-7
ASNSPGTDTCEQY
>TRBV12-3/TRBV12-4|TRBJ2-1
ASKLGDGISYNEQL
>TRBV11-2|TRBJ2-2
TSSVQGAPDTGELF
>TRBV19|TRBJ2-2
ASSMGTANTGELF
>TRBV6-5|TRBJ2-7
VSSYHRQGGYEQY
>TRBV7-9|TRBJ2-2
ASTFGPGVEPGELF
>TRBV11-1|TRBJ2-5
ASTLTGLAGESQY
>TRBV11-2|TRBJ2-1
ASSPDSRYREQF
>TRBV7-3|TRBJ1-4
ASSLRQGQKLF
>TRBV13|TRBJ1-1
ATSLGGFGTGGAEAF
>TRBV5-4|TRBJ2-3
ASGVDGQPPSTDTQY
>TRBV7-8|TRBJ1-6
ASSLVSDRGDSPLH
>TRBV6-1|TRBJ1-2
VNSERFLVLRSNYGYT
>TRBV11-3|TRBJ2-7
GSSRRDRDYSYEQY
>TRBV12-3/TRBV12-4|TRBJ2-1
ASSLGLFNEQF
>TRBV11-2|TRBJ2-1
GGSLGGTCNEQF
>TRBV11-3|TRBJ2-3
ANSKESIDTQY
>TRBV12-3/TRBV12-4|TRBJ2-5
ASSPGTGDMETQY
>TRBV7-9|TRBJ2-7
ASISPAGGRASYEQY
>TRBV4-3|TRBJ2-1
ASRYTELVKEQF
>TRBV4-1|TRBJ2-2
AGSQGEAPNTGELF